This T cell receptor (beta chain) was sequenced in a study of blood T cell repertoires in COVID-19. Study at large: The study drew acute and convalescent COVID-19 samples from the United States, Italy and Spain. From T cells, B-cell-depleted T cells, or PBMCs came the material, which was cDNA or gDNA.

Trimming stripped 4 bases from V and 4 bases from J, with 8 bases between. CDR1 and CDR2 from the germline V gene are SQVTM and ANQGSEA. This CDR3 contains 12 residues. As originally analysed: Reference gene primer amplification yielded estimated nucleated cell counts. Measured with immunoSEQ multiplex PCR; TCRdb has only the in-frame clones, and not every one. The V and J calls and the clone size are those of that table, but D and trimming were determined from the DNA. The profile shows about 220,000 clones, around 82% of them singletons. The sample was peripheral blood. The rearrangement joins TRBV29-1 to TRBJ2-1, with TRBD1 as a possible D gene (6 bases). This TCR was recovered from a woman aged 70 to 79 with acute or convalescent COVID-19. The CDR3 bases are TGCAGCGTTGCGCAGGGGTACAATGAGCAGTTCTTC. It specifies CSVAQGYNEQFF.